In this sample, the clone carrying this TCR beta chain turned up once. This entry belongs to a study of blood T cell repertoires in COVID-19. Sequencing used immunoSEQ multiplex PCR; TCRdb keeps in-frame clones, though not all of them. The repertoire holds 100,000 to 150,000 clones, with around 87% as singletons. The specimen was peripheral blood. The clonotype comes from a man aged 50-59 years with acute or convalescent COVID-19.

For the CDR3, the DNA is TGTGCCACCAGCATAGGGGGACAGGGCTCGAACGAGCAGTACTTC. This translates into CATSIGGQGSNEQYF. V gene TRBV15 combines with J gene TRBJ2-7, with 9 positions matching TRBD1. Losses at the gene ends were 4 bases for V and 5 bases for J; bases not matched to a gene: 9. The CDR3 length is 15 residues. The germline V gene encodes CDR1 LNHNV and CDR2 YYDKDF (reference sequence). The variable domain in full, with the rest retrieved from reference TRBV15 and TRBJ2-7, is DAMVIQNPRYQVTQFGKPVTLSCSQTLNHNVMYWYQQKSSQAPKLLFHYYDKDFNNEADTPDNFQSRRPNTSFCFLDIRSPGLGDTAMYLCATSIGGQGSNEQYFGPGTRLTVT.